This entry lists 11 T cell receptor beta chains sequenced from one sample in a study of cytomegalovirus exposure and HLA in healthy donors. Primers included in the PCR were 60 Vbeta and 13 Jbeta primers. The assay was immunoSEQ multiplex PCR, and TCRdb's table has in-frame clones only and misses some. The data hold around 99,000 clones, with 70% to 85% observed a single time. Sequencing input: PBMCs. These receptors came from a male donor in good health and CMV-seronegative.

Comments on this clone: A read error may produce the germline difference seen at one junction end. J is TRBJ2-3 and V is TRBV7-9, with a tentative D call TRBD1 (7 bases). The CDR3 runs to 17 residues. CDR1 and CDR2 from the germline V gene are SEHNR and FQNEAQ (reference sequence). As DNA, the CDR3 is TGTGTCAGCAGCTTAGGGGGCCGTAGCGGAAGGGGAGATACGCAGTATTTT. Residues: CVSSLGGRSGRGDTQYF.

The chain combines TRBV5-5 with TRBJ2-2; TRBD2 is a possible D gene (5 bases). Trimming pared 3 bases from V and 1 base from J, leaving 13 bases between. CDR3 size: 16 residues. CDR1 SGHKS and CDR2 YYEKEE come from the germline V gene (reference sequence). CDR3 in DNA: TGTGCCAGCAGCTCCCGATTGAGCGGGAACACCGGGGAGCTGTTTTTT. The encoded protein is CASSSRLSGNTGELFF.

The chain is built from TRBV27 and TRBJ1-1; a possible D gene is TRBD1 (5 bases). The CDR3 is made up of 14 amino acids. Trimming cost V 5 bases and J 4 bases, with 14 bases left between them. Per germline, CDR1 MNHEY and CDR2 SMNVEV (reference sequence). CDR3 protein: CASSPRQPGTEAFF. The CDR3, as DNA: TGTGCCAGCAGTCCTAGACAGCCGGGCACTGAAGCTTTCTTT.

The chain combines TRBV4-1 with TRBJ1-1; the match to TRBD1 covers 10 bases. The CDR3 consists of 15 residues. The germline V gene has CDR1 MGHRA and CDR2 YSYEKL. With 4 bases clipped from V and 3 bases from J, the junction kept 5 bases outside the gene matches. This chain's CDR3 is CASSPRTGGDTEAFF. The CDR3 DNA follows: TGCGCCAGCAGCCCCCGGACAGGGGGGGACACTGAAGCTTTCTTT.

The chain uses TRBV7-7 and TRBJ2-1; 9 nucleotides align to TRBD2. The germline V gene encodes CDR1 SSHAT and CDR2 FNYEAQ (reference sequence). The ends lost 5 bases at V and 7 bases at J; junction bases unmatched: 12. This CDR3 spans 16 amino acids. CDR3 in DNA: TGTGCCAGCAGCCCCGGGTCAGCGGGAGGTTGGAATGAGCAGTTCTTC. Translation: CASSPGSAGGWNEQFF.

The chain recombines TRBV7-8 with TRBJ1-1, with D tentatively TRBD1 (5 bases). Per germline, CDR1 SGHVS and CDR2 FQNEAQ. The V and J ends lost 5 bases and 2 bases respectively, with 18 bases between them. The CDR3 is 16 amino acids. CDR3 region: CASSPRRGGLNTEAFF. DNA of the CDR3: TGTGCCAGCAGCCCCCGCCGGGGGGGATTAAACACTGAAGCTTTCTTT.

This chain uses TRBV7-2 with TRBJ1-4, with a weak D call TRBD1 (5 bases). This CDR3 spans 16 amino acids. V was trimmed by 5 bases and J by 0 bases, leaving 13 bases between them. Germline V CDR1 and CDR2: SGHTA, FQGNSA. CDR3 in amino acids: CASSQDSPSTNEKLFF. The CDR3, as DNA: TGTGCCAGCAGCCAAGACAGCCCCTCAACTAATGAAAAACTGTTTTTT.

In this sample, this clone turned up a few times. V is TRBV13 and J is TRBJ2-7, with a weak D call TRBD2 (7 bases). V was pared by 6 bases and J by 4 bases, with 13 bases between. CDR3 size: 13 residues. Germline V gene data show CDR1 as PRHDT and CDR2 as FYEKMQ (reference sequence). The chain's CDR3 is CASSGGAFYEQYF. The DNA of the CDR3 is TGTGCCAGCAGTGGGGGGGCCTTTTACGAGCAGTACTTC.

This clone was counted a few times. V and J are TRBV2 and TRBJ2-1; TRBD1 aligns across 7 bases. Trimming at V came to 6 bases and at J to 10 bases, leaving 0 bases not matched to a gene. The CDR3 loop spans 10 amino acids. Germline lookup yields CDR1 SNHLY and CDR2 FYNNEI. Here the CDR3 reads CASRGQEQFF. The CDR3 DNA reads as TGTGCCAGCAGGGGACAGGAGCAGTTCTTC.

The CDR3 region has the DNA TGTGCCAGCTCACCGACAGGGGGCGAGCAGTACTTC. Protein product: CASSPTGGEQYF. V and J are TRBV18 and TRBJ2-7, with TRBD1 matching over 9 bases. Germline CDR1 KGHSH, CDR2 LQKENI. Trimming at V came to 3 bases and at J to 6 bases, leaving 0 bases not matched to a gene. The length of the CDR3 is 12 residues. Full variable domain (remainder filled in from reference TRBV18 and TRBJ2-7): NAGVMQNPRHLVRRRGQEARLRCSPMKGHSHVYWYRQLPEEGLKFMVYLQKENIIDESGMPKERFSAEFPKEGPSILRIQQVVRGDSAAYFCASSPTGGEQYFGPGTRLTVT.

The chain recombines TRBV7-2 with TRBJ2-3; D remains unclear. Trimming shortened V by 1 base and J by 3 bases, and 14 bases separated the two germline ends. The germline V gene encodes CDR1 SGHTA and CDR2 FQGNSA. The CDR3 is made up of 16 amino acids. CDR3 protein: CASSLVSVPSTDTQYF. The CDR3, as DNA: TGTGCCAGCAGCTTAGTGAGCGTCCCCTCTACAGATACGCAGTATTTT. The variable domain in full, completed from reference TRBV7-2 and TRBJ2-3, reads GAGVSQSPSNKVTEKGKDVELRCDPISGHTALYWYRQSLGQGLEFLIYFQGNSAPDKSGLPSDRFSAERTGGSVSTLTIQRTQQEDSAVYLCASSLVSVPSTDTQYFGPGTRLTVL.